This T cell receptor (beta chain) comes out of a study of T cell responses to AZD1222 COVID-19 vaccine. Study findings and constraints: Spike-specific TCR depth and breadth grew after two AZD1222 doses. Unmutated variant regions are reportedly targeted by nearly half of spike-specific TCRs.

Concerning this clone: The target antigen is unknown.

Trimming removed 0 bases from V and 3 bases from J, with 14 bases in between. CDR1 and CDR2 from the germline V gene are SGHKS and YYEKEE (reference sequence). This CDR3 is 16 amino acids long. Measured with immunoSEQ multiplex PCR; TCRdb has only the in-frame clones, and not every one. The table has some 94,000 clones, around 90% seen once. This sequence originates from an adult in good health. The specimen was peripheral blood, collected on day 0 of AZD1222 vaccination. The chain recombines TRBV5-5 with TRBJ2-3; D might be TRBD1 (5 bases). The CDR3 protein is CASSLVQAVGTDTQYF. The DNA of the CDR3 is TGTGCCAGCAGCTTGGTACAGGCTGTAGGAACAGATACGCAGTATTTT.